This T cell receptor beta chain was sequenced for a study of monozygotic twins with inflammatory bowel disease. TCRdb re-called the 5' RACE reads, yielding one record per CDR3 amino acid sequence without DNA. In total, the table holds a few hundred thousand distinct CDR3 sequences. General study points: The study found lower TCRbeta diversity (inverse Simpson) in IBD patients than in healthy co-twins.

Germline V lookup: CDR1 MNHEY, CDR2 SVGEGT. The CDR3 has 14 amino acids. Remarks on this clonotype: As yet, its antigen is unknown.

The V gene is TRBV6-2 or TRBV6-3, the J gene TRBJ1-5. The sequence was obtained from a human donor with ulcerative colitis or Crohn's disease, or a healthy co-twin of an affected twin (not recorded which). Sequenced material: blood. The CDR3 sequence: CASSVTSSNQPQHF.